The T cell receptor beta chain under discussion was sequenced for a study of tumor-infiltrating T cells and Merkel cell polyomavirus (dated by TCRdb to about 2017). General notes on the study: CD8+ T cells specific for the Merkel cell polyomavirus KLL epitope were examined in Merkel cell carcinoma patients. Across the study, one tumor sample was a frozen nodal tumor digest and one was a flash-frozen core biopsy of a metastasis. Varying disease stages were represented at patient presentation, and patients were followed for a median of roughly 2.7 years (range about 1.1 to 6.0 years). The majority of whole-tumor samples consisted of approximately 26-micron curls cut from formalin-fixed, paraffin-embedded tissue blocks. TRB sequencing was performed on KLL-tetramer-sorted cells from blood or tumor-infiltrating lymphocytes in roughly 15 samples, as well as on about a dozen matched whole-tumor samples. Patient treatments varied, were not standardized, and included chemotherapy, radiation and immunotherapies.

In its sample, this clone was seen once. The antigen this receptor binds is unknown. No base quality values were provided; no much bigger clone lies one nucleotide off. Robust positive staining for Merkel cell polyomavirus Large T antigen was observed by immunohistochemistry in the tumors of all patients. Some eleven Merkel cell carcinoma patients with robust KLL-tetramer+ populations, above 0.04% of CD8+ T cells, in blood and/or cultured TIL were included. All patients were identified as Caucasian, and a median age of 65 years (range 50 to 77 years) was recorded. Lymph node tumors were analyzed for patients with unknown primaries who presented with nodal disease, or when insufficient primary tissue was available. Ends trimmed: V by 1 base, J by 2 bases; bases unmatched to a gene: 3. Looking up the germline V gene yields CDR1 MDHEN and CDR2 SYDVKM. The CDR3 has 16 amino acids, counting the end cysteine and phenylalanine. Only the CDR3 DNA stays, 48 bases, in frame from base 1.

Library construction relied on the immunoSEQ multiplex PCR assay. Adaptive Biotechnologies (Seattle, WA) carried out genomic DNA extraction, TRB sequencing and normalization. The authors processed their data as follows. Clonality was calculated as one minus the Shannon entropy of productive TRB sequences, normalized by log2 of unique productive sequences. KLL-specific clonotypes in tumors were found by matching TCRbeta CDR3 amino acid sequences to the sequences from the tetramer-sorted sample of each patient. Not all clones reach the TCRdb copy of this immuneACCESS table, which keeps in-frame sequences only. Checked studies attribute under half of the gap to unresolved V genes and leave the rest unexplained. D and trimming come from the DNA, and the V and J calls and clone size come from that table. This sample holds about 25,000 clones; 70% to 90% were observed only once. The top ten clonotypes cover more than 2.5% of the sample.

Results the study describes overall, beyond this receptor: The small sample size of the study (n of about 13 patients) is recognized as a limitation. More unique KLL-specific clonotypes in tumors (about 5-120 vs 0-3) was associated with a significant MCC-specific survival advantage (P = 0.0051). A higher fraction of KLL-specific T cells within tumors (about 1.7-18% versus roughly 0-0.14%) was associated with significantly better MCC-specific survival. KLL-specific TRB repertoires were diverse and mostly private, with just one public clonotype, shared by two patients, among 397 unique sequences. Only a single viral epitope was studied, so T cells against other Merkel cell polyomavirus epitopes were not captured.

The sequenced sample consisted of lymph node tissue. Recombination connected TRBV28 to TRBJ2-1; a stretch of 9 junction bases matches TRBD1. This receptor was identified in a man in his forties or fifties with Merkel cell carcinoma. The CDR3: CASSLSGTGTYNEQFF. The DNA reads as follows: TGTGCCAGCAGTTTATCGGGGACAGGGACCTACAATGAGCAGTTCTTC.